The clone carrying this TCR beta chain was recorded a few times. This sample is drawn from a study of beta chain features in type 1 diabetes. From germline, CDR1 is GTSNPN and CDR2 SVGIG (reference sequence). V dropped 8 bases and J dropped 1 base, with 12 bases sitting between them. The CDR3 contains 13 residues. Expressed TCRB transcripts got sequenced, as all isolated RNA was reverse transcribed. The protocol was immunoSEQ multiplex PCR, while the TCRdb copy is restricted to in-frame clones and leaves out a portion. The sample lists 390,000 or so clones, approximately 15% occurring once. V usage is TRBV30 and J usage is TRBJ1-5, with D maybe TRBD1 (6 bases). Specimen: naive CD4+ T cells from blood. The receptor's source is a man under 40 in good health. CDR3 region: CAARQESNQPQHF. CDR3 DNA: TGTGCCGCCCGACAGGAGAGCAATCAGCCCCAGCATTTT.